This T cell receptor (beta chain) is drawn from a study of cytomegalovirus exposure and HLA in healthy donors (dated by TCRdb to the late 2010s). Describing the broader study: In an earlier analysis of 587 of the donors, around 290 Gb of sequence data and 90 million to 130 million unique TCR beta sequences from about 190 million T cells were reported. An earlier analysis of some 600 of the donors applied high-throughput TCR beta sequencing to assess whether each TCR beta V gene segment acted as functional or pseudogenic. In a later genetic analysis, genome-wide SNP genotypes for about three fifths of the roughly 670 donors were used, and that subset was treated as a discovery cohort. HLA typing covered class I and class II loci at four-digit resolution. Of the roughly 410 genotyped donors, 81% were placed in the genetic ancestry cluster associated with self-reported Caucasian donors. In addition to the first cohort of 666 subjects, a separate validation cohort of 130 or so different subjects was used. To predict cytomegalovirus infection status, the study combined high-throughput TCR immunosequencing, statistical association of individual TCRs with disease status, and machine learning. The aim of the study was to test whether cataloging public T cell receptors could identify signatures of past pathogen exposure. Every repertoire in the discovery cohort had been generated on one and the same sequencing platform. Among 350 to 400 genotyped donors of the cohort, an average of about 240,000 unique TCR beta nucleotide sequences were sequenced per donor, 15% to 20% of them non-productive. Rather than using new phenotypic data, the later analysis identified candidate immune exposures from TCR beta sequences and from how often those sequences occurred across donors. The study used immunosequencing to profile the T cell repertoires of about 670 subjects and linked those repertoires to cytomegalovirus serostatus. Donor age, sex, ethnicity and CMV serostatus were compiled alongside the repertoire data. An early release that covered about 640 HLA-typed donors contained about 300 gigabases of sequencing data and 85 million to 100 million unique TCR sequences. A later analysis re-analyzed previously published TCR beta repertoires from roughly 630 donors and added high-resolution HLA genotyping to study TCR occurrence patterns. The number of typed donors differed by locus: about 629-630 for A, B, C, DRB1 and DQB1; approximately 520 for DQA1; around 610 for DPA1; and roughly 470 for DPB1. A handful of DR-DQ haplotypes were treated as single units for association and clustering because of strong linkage in the cohort. What the work shows at the level of the full study, not this receptor alone: The authors suggested that the approach could potentially be generalized to other disease states and immunological phenotypes. According to a later genetic analysis, donors in an Asian-associated ancestry cluster had fewer N-insertions in productive TCRs than the approximately 670-donor mean. Specific HLA alleles were associated with 16,951 TCR beta sequences at a false discovery rate of 0.05 in a later analysis. A further reported finding was that TCR beta sequences accurately predicted the HLA-A and HLA-B alleles for most subjects in the first cohort. Linkage disequilibrium might explain the correlated functional status among segregating V segments, but an unknown experimental factor could not be ruled out. Sequencing depth was assumed to be roughly uniform across donors in the presence/absence analyses, though that assumption may not hold. In a later analysis, HLA-associated TCR beta chains showed more clonal expansion and lower generation probabilities than non-associated chains that were equally common. Broadly in line with IMGT annotations, most TCR beta V segments showed up in productive rearrangements about 90% or about 30% of the time in an earlier analysis of 587 of the donors. Several of the top co-occurrence clusters appeared to be linked to parvovirus B19, influenza, CMV and Epstein-Barr virus, according to a later analysis. Most CMV-associated TCR beta chains appeared to be HLA-restricted in a later analysis, and the HLA associations seemed to be driven largely by CMV exposure. A cluster of highly shared sequence variants was judged likely to represent a technical artifact of the sequencing pipeline. While some public TCRs were present in many individuals, most TCR sequences turned up only very rarely across donors. Assigning TCR associations to individual alleles was difficult when HLA alleles, especially DR and DQ, strongly co-occurred. A later genetic analysis associated a missense DCLRE1C variant with V-gene and J-gene trimming of TCR beta chains, and an independent cohort replicated the association. Cytomegalovirus status was reported to be diagnosed by the classifier with high specificity and sensitivity in both the original and validation cohorts. Because some donors lacked HLA typing at each locus, the association tests relied only on the typed subset. Three of the identified cytomegalovirus-associated TCR beta chains were confirmed in vitro to be specific for cytomegalovirus antigens. In this cohort, only TCR beta chains were sequenced, and detectable features were limited by the absence of alpha or paired-chain data. In a later analysis, TCR association rates were found to vary across HLA loci, with the most associated TCRs seen for DRB1 alleles and the fewest for HLA-C alleles. The only immune exposure information available for the cohort was CMV serostatus. Because counts were too low, seventeen rarely observed V segments, including chromosome 9 orphons, were excluded from the earlier analysis of about 500 of the donors. A total of 150 or so TCR beta chains were listed by the study as associated with cytomegalovirus.

Points on this clone: No antigen is known for it. One base away there is no much larger clone; base qualities are not given.

The cohort consisted of 600 to 700 healthy bone marrow donors. At the time of sampling, every cohort member was nominally healthy, though immune exposures that went unrecorded were likely present. The donor was CMV seropositive and was included in the group of 300 or so seropositive cohort members. A peripheral blood sample was provided by each donor, and peripheral blood mononuclear cells were used for TCR beta sequencing. The Qiagen DNeasy Blood Extraction Kit was used to extract genomic DNA from the blood cell samples. Library construction relied on the immunoSEQ multiplex PCR assay. For the multiplex PCR, a mixture combining 60 forward primers for TCR Vbeta segments and 13 reverse primers for TCR Jbeta segments was used. The CDR3 region of rearranged TCR beta genes was amplified from genomic DNA by a multiplex PCR assay. The amplified TCR beta libraries were sequenced on the Illumina HiSeq System as 87-base-pair reads. On the authors' methods: A later analysis counted tens of millions of unique TCR beta chains across the 650 to 700 repertoires, and 10 million to 12 million of these chains were shared by at least two donors. A nearest-neighbor algorithm error-corrected the raw reads and collapsed the reads into unique sequences, merging closely related sequences to remove PCR and sequencing errors. Alignment of CDR3 sequences to IMGT reference sequences was used to assign V, D and J gene segments. For a sequence to be retained, a match of at least six nucleotides was required to both a V gene segment and a J gene segment. A rearrangement counted as productive if the CDR3 had no stop codons and remained in frame with V and J, and every other rearrangement counted as non-productive. CDR3 was defined according to IMGT convention as the region running from the second conserved V-encoded cysteine to the conserved J-encoded phenylalanine. The earlier analysis of about 530 of the donors excluded any sequence lacking an unambiguous match to a single V gene segment. In an earlier analysis of 587 of the donors, a V segment was called functional when productive rearrangements were above 56.7%, and segregating when the standard deviation between donors exceeded 5%. A statistical classification framework was developed to diagnose cytomegalovirus status using the catalog of TCR beta chain sequences. A later analysis assigned V and J genes by comparing TCR nucleotide sequences with IMGT/GENE-DB human TR gene sequences. In a later analysis, CDR3 sequences and most-parsimonious VDJ recombination scenarios were assigned using the TCRdist pipeline. In a later analysis, every TCR beta chain was defined by the combination of its CDR3 amino acid sequence and its V-gene family, and reads without a unique V-gene family were dropped. A later analysis removed 592 highly shared, low-generation-probability nucleotide sequences to deal with suspected cross-contamination and a sequencing artifact. In a later analysis, a clonal expansion index for each public chain was calculated from normalized within-repertoire ranks of inferred template counts. In a later analysis, generation probabilities were computed using a VDJ recombination model fitted to out-of-frame rearrangements, and the results were checked against IGoR. In a later analysis, hypergeometric tests were used to score TCR-TCR, TCR-HLA and TCR-CMV co-occurrence, with a repertoire-size bias correction applied to TCR pairs. A later analysis estimated false discovery rates by permuting HLA or CMV assignments 20 times. A later analysis grouped co-occurring TCRs with DBSCAN, adding TCRdist sequence similarity when clustering within HLA-allele-positive subsets. For co-occurrence clustering, repertoires with fewer than 30,000 or more than 120,000 public chains were excluded, along with 4 to 6 repertoires with anomalous nucleotide sharing. TCRdb took over this immuneACCESS table, retaining in-frame rearrangements with V and J assigned. Such tables are incomplete; in checked studies, under half of the missing clones stem from an unresolved V gene, and the remainder is unexplained. For V, J and clone size, that table is used; D and trimming come from the DNA. The sample profile shows 150,000 to 200,000 clones; under 80% of them were found once. Roughly 2.5% of the sample is held by the ten biggest clonotypes.

The TCR was taken from a woman under 40 in good health and CMV-seropositive. The sequenced sample was PBMCs.

The nucleotides are TGTGCCAGCGGAGGGCGTAATTCACCCCTCCACTTT. Translated, it reads CASGGRNSPLHF. The chain is assembled from TRBV5-5 and TRBJ1-6; too little of a D gene remains to name it. The germline V gene (reference sequence) provides CDR1 SGHKS and CDR2 YYEKEE. Trimming removed 7 bases from V and 6 bases from J, leaving 8 bases between the germline ends. The CDR3 spans 12 residues, from the cysteine through the phenylalanine. The DNA shown is the 36-base CDR3, in frame from base 1.